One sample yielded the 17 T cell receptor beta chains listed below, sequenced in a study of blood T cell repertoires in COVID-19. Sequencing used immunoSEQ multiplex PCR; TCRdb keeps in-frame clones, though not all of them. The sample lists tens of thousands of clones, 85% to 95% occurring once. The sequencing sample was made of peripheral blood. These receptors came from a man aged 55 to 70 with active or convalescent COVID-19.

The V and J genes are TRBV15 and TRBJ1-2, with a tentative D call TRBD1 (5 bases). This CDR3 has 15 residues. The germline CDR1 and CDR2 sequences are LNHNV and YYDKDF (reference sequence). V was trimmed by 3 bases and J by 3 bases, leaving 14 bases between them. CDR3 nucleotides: TGTGCCACCAGCAGGGGGACGAGGGAGGACTATGGCTACACCTTC. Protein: CATSRGTREDYGYTF.

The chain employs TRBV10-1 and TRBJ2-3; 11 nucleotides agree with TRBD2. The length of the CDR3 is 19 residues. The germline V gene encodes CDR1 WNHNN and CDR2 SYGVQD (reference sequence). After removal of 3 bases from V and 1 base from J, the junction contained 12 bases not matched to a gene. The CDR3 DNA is TGCGCCAGCAGTGATTACGCCGGGACTAGCGGAGCCGGCACAGATACGCAGTATTTT. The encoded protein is CASSDYAGTSGAGTDTQYF.

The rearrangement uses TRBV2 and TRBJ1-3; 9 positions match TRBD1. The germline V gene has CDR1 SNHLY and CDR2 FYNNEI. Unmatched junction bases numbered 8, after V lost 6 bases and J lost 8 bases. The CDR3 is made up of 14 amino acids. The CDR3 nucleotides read TGTGCCAGCAGCATAACAGGGGGCGCGGACACCATATATTTT. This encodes CASSITGGADTIYF.

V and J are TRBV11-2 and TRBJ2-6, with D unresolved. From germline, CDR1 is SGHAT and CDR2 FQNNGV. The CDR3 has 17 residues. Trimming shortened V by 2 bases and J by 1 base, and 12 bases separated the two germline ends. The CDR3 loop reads CASSLNGQVSGANVLTF. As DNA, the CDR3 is TGTGCCAGCAGCTTAAACGGCCAGGTGTCTGGGGCCAACGTCCTGACTTTC.

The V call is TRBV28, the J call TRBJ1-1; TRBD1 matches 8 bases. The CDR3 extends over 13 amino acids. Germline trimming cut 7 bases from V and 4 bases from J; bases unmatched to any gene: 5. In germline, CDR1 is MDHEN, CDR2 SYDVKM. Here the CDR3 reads CASILTGGTEAFF. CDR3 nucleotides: TGTGCCAGCATTCTTACAGGGGGCACTGAAGCTTTCTTT.

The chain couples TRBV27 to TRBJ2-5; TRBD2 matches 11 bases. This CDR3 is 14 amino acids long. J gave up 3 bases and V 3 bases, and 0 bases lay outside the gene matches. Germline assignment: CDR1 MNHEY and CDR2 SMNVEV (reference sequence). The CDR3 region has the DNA TGTGCCAGCAGTTTGGGACTAGCGGAAGAGACCCAGTACTTC. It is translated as CASSLGLAEETQYF.

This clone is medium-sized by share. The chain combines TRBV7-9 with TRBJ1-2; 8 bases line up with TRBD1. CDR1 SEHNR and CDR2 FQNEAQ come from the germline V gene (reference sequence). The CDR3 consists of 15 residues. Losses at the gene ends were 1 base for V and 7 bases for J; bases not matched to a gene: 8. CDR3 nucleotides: TGTGCCAGCAGCTTAGATACTACAGGGGGGATTGGCTACACCTTC. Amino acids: CASSLDTTGGIGYTF. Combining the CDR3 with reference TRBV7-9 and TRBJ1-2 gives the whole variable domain DTGVSQNPRHKITKRGQNVTFRCDPISEHNRLYWYRQTLGQGPEFLTYFQNEAQLEKSRLLSDRFSAERPKGSFSTLEIQRTEQGDSAMYLCASSLDTTGGIGYTFGSGTRLTVV.

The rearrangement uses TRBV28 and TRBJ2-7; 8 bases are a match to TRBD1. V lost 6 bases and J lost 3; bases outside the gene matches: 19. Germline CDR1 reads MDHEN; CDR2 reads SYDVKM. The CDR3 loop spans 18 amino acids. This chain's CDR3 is CASRSNRGRLGSYYEQYF. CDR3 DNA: TGTGCCAGCAGATCAAACAGGGGGAGGCTTGGATCCTACTACGAGCAGTACTTC.

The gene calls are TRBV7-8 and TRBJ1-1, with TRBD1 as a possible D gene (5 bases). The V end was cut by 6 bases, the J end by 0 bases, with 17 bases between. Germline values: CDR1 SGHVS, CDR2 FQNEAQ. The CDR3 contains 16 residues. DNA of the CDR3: TGTGCCAGCAGTTACAGTATCGACAGTGTGAACACTGAAGCTTTCTTT. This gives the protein CASSYSIDSVNTEAFF.

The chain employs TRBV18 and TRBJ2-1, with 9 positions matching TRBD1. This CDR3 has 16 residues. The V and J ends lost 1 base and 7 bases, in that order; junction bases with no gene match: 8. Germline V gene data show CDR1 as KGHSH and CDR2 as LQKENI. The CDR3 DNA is TGTGCCAGCTCACCACTAAGAACAGGGGGCGCGAATGAGCAGTTCTTC. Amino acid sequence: CASSPLRTGGANEQFF.

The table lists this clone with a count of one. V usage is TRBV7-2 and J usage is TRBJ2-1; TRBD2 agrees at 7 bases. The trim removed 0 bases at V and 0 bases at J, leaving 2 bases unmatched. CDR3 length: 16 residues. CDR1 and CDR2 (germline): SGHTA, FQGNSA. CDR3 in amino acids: CASSLASGGSYNEQFF. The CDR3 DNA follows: TGTGCCAGCAGCTTAGCTTCGGGGGGCTCCTACAATGAGCAGTTCTTC.

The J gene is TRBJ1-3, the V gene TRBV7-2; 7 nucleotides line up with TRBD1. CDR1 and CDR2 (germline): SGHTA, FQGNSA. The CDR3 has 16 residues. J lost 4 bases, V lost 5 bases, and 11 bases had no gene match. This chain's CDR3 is CASSRSGGSGGNTIYF. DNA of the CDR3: TGTGCCAGCAGCCGTTCAGGGGGTTCGGGAGGAAACACCATATATTTT.

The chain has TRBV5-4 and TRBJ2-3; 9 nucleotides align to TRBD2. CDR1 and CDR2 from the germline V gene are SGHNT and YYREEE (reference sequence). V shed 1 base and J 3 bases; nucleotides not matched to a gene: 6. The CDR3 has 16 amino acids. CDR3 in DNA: TGTGCCAGCAGCTTGATGCGGGGGGGCCAAACAGATACGCAGTATTTT. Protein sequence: CASSLMRGGQTDTQYF.

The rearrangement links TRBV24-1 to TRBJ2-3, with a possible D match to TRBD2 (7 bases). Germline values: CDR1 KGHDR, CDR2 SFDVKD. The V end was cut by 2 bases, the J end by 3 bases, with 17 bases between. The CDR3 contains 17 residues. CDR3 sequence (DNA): TGTGCCACCAGTGATTCCACTCGAGGGGGGGCGACAGATACGCAGTATTTT. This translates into CATSDSTRGGATDTQYF.

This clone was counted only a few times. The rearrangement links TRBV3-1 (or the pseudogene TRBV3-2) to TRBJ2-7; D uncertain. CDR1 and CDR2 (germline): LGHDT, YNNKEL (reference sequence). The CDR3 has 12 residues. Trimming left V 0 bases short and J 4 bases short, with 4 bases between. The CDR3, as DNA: TGTGCCAGCAGCCAAGACCCGTACGAGCAGTACTTC. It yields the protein CASSQDPYEQYF.

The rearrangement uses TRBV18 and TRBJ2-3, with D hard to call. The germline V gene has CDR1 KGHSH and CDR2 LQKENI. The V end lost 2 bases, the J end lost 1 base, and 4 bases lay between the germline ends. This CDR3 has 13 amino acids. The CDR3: CASSPERTDTQYF. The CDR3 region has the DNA TGTGCCAGCTCACCAGAGCGCACAGATACGCAGTATTTT. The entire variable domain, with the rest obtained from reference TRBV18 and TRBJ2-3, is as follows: NAGVMQNPRHLVRRRGQEARLRCSPMKGHSHVYWYRQLPEEGLKFMVYLQKENIIDESGMPKERFSAEFPKEGPSILRIQQVVRGDSAAYFCASSPERTDTQYFGPGTRLTVL.

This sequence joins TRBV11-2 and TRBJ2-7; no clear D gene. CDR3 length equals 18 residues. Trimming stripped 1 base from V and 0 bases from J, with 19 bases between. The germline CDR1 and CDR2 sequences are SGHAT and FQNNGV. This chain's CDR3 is CASSLGPPSDTSSYEQYF. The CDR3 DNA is TGTGCCAGCAGCTTAGGCCCACCCTCAGACACGTCCTCCTACGAGCAGTACTTC.